Listed below are T cell receptor beta chains from one sample, sequenced in a study of vaccination effects on CD4 cells after COVID-19. Which antigens these TCRs recognize remains unknown. Clones were sequenced by immunoSEQ multiplex PCR, and TCRdb holds only the in-frame ones, with some missing. The table includes 50,000 to 60,000 clones, roughly 70% detected once. The specimen comprised CD4+ T cells from PBMCs cultured with SARS-CoV-2 spike peptides, sampled before COVID-19 vaccination. These receptors came from a human donor who received a COVID-19 vaccine. CDR3s include the opening cysteine and the closing phenylalanine or tryptophan. The D gene is left open where the match is weak. Expanded clones are given a class, and other clones once, few, many or no size at all.

j_gene,abundance,d_gene,v_gene,CDR3nt,CDR3aa
TRBJ1-4,.,.,TRBV28,TGTGCCAGCATGGGGGGTGGGAATGAAAAACTGTTTTTT,CASMGGGNEKLFF
TRBJ1-1,.,.,TRBV19,TGTGCCAGTAGTATTACTCAGGGCTTGAACACTGAAGCTTTCTTT,CASSITQGLNTEAFF
TRBJ1-2,few,TRBD1,TRBV19,TGTGCCAGCCGACGGGGACAGAACTATGGCTACACCTTC,CASRRGQNYGYTF
TRBJ2-5,.,.,TRBV2,TGTGCCAGCAGTGGGGAACGGGAGACCCAGTACTTC,CASSGERETQYF
TRBJ2-1,once,.,TRBV5-4,TGTGCCAGCAGCTTGGGCGGGGCCTACTACAATGAGCAGTTCTTC,CASSLGGAYYNEQFF
TRBJ1-1,.,.,TRBV15,TGTGCCACCAGCAGAGGCCCGGGGAACACTGAAGCTTTCTTT,CATSRGPGNTEAFF
TRBJ2-1,.,TRBD2,TRBV10-3,TGTGCCATCAGGGAGGCTAGCGGGAGGGCTCGCGGGTTCTTC,CAIREASGRARGFF
TRBJ2-7,medium-sized,TRBD2,TRBV6-1,TGTGCCAGCAGTGAAGGGGGAGGGTATGGGCAGTACTTC,CASSEGGGYGQYF
TRBJ1-1,.,.,TRBV10-3,TGTGCCATCAGTGAGGAGATCAGGGGTGGGACTGAAGCTTTCTTT,CAISEEIRGGTEAFF
TRBJ1-2,few,.,TRBV18,TGTGCCAGCTCCCCCCCCGGGCAGGGGCGAGGTTATGGCTACACCTTC,CASSPPGQGRGYGYTF
TRBJ2-7,.,TRBD2,TRBV9,TGTGCCAGCAGCGCGGGACTAGCGGGGCGGGACGAGCAGTACTTC,CASSAGLAGRDEQYF
TRBJ1-4,.,TRBD1,TRBV5-4,TGTGCCAGCAGCAAACAGGGGGGAGGTGAAAAACTGTTTTTT,CASSKQGGGEKLFF
TRBJ1-2,.,.,TRBV30,TGTGCCTGGAGGAGAACAGCTAACTATGGCTACACCTTC,CAWRRTANYGYTF
TRBJ1-6,.,.,TRBV28,TGTGCCAGCAGTCCGGCGGGGGTAGGACCCCTCCACTTT,CASSPAGVGPLHF
TRBJ2-7,.,TRBD1,TRBV19,TGTGCCAGTACCCAGCGTGGGACAGGGGGCCCGGACGAGCAGTACTTC,CASTQRGTGGPDEQYF